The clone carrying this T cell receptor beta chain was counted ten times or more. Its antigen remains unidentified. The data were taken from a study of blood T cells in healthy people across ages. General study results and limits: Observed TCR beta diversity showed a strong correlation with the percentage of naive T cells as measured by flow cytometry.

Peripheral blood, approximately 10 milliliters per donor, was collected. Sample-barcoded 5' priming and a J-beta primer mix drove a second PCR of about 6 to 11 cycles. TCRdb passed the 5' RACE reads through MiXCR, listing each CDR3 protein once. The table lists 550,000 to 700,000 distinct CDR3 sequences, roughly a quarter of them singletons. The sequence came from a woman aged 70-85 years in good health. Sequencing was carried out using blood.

For the CDR3, the DNA is TGTGCCAGCAGCCGACGGGGGGGATCGAACACTGAAGCTTTCTTT. Translating gives CASSRRGGSNTEAFF. The chain couples TRBV4-2 to TRBJ1-1; tentative D call: TRBD1 (5 bases). The germline V gene has CDR1 LGHNA and CDR2 YNFKEQ. The CDR3 runs 15 residues. Trimming left V 4 bases short and J 1 base short, with 13 bases between.